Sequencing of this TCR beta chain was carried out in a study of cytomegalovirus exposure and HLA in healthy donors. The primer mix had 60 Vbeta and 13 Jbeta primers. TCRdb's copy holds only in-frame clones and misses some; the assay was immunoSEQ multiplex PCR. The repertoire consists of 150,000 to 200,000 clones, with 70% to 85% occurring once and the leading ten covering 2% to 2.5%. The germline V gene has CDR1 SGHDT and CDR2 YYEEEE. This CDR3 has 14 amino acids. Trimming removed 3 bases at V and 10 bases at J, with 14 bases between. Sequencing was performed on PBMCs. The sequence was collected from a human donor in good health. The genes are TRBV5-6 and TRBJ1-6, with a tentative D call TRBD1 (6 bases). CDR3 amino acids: CASSSRGRQSPLHF. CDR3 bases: TGTGCCAGCAGCTCCAGGGGACGGCAATCACCCCTCCACTTT.